The subject of this entry is one T cell receptor beta chain. Other DNA sequences in this sample translate to the same CDR3. The record originates from a study of blood T cell repertoires in COVID-19. Study as a whole: Specimens from acute and convalescent COVID-19 originated in the United States, Italy and Spain.

V was shortened by 4 bases and J by 0 bases, with 9 bases between the two germline ends. The CDR3 runs to 15 residues. Germline V gene sequence: CDR1 MGHDK, CDR2 SYGVNS. Original processing notes: Amplification from reference gene primers served as the basis for estimated nucleated cell counts. The assay was immunoSEQ multiplex PCR, and TCRdb's table has in-frame clones only and misses some. V and J calls and clone size are given by that table; D and trimming were obtained from the DNA. Here the sample spans approximately 260,000 clones, roughly 87% being singletons. The J gene is TRBJ1-4, the V gene TRBV25-1; no firm D call. This TCR came from a man in his fifties or sixties who had recovered from COVID-19. Sequences were obtained from peripheral blood. The CDR3 sequence: CASSVRSATNEKLFF. The CDR3 DNA reads TGTGCCAGCAGTGTGAGAAGTGCAACTAATGAAAAACTGTTTTTT. Drawing the rest from reference TRBV25-1 and TRBJ1-4, the complete variable domain is EADIYQTPRYLVIGTGKKITLECSQTMGHDKMYWYQQDPGMELHLIHYSYGVNSTEKGDLSSESTVSRIRTEHFPLTLESARPSHTSQYLCASSVRSATNEKLFFGSGTQLSVL.